This T cell receptor beta chain was sequenced in a study of blood T cell repertoires in COVID-19. In the study overall: The United States, Italy and Spain were the sources of the acute and convalescent COVID-19 samples. Sample material is recorded as cDNA or gDNA derived from T cells, B-cell-depleted T cells, or PBMCs.

V shed 7 bases and J shed 8 bases, with 17 bases lying between them. Germline V lookup: CDR1 SNHLY, CDR2 FYNNEI. CDR3 length: 13 amino acids. Authors' processing steps: Amplification with reference gene primers provided the estimates of nucleated cell counts. The repertoire was sequenced with immunoSEQ multiplex PCR; TCRdb's copy has only in-frame clones and lacks some. Clone size and V and J calls were adopted from that table, with D and trimming inferred from the DNA. This sample has tens of thousands of clones, with 75% to 90% found just once. This clone has more than one count but fewer than ten. The sequencing sample was made of peripheral blood. The V and J genes are TRBV2 and TRBJ1-2; no firm D call. This TCR came from a woman between 55 and 75 years old with acute or convalescent COVID-19. CDR3 residues: CASTNYQEVGYTF. The CDR3 region has the DNA TGTGCCAGCACGAATTACCAGGAGGTAGGCTACACCTTC.